Shown below are 12 T cell receptor beta chains from a single sample sequenced in a study of identical twins. TCRdb fed the 5' RACE reads into MiXCR, producing one record per CDR3 protein. This sample has about 900,000 distinct CDR3 sequences, with about 12% found just once. The data also belong to a second study, concerning yellow fever vaccine responses in identical twins.

Sequenced sample: PBMCs. These receptors all come from a young woman in good health.

The V call is TRBV23-1, the J call TRBJ2-7, with 9 bases identical to TRBD1. TRBV23-1 is given ORF status, its function remaining uncertain. CDR3 length equals 15 residues. Unmatched junction bases numbered 5, after V lost 3 bases and J lost 2 bases. This CDR3 reads CASSQGQGGAYEQYV. CDR3 nucleotide sequence: TGCGCCAGCAGTCAGGGACAGGGTGGCGCCTACGAGCAGTACGTC.

CDR3 bases: TGTGCCAGCGGGAGGACAGGGGGCCTCTACGAGCAGTACTTC. It encodes CASGRTGGLYEQYF. The genes are TRBV7-8 and TRBJ2-7, with 11 bases identical to TRBD1. This CDR3 has 14 amino acids. V dropped 8 bases and J dropped 3; count of bases not matched to a gene: 6. Germline CDR1 SGHVS, CDR2 FQNEAQ.

This clonotype was seen repeatedly, ten times or more. The chain is built from TRBV15 and TRBJ2-1; 13 nucleotides match TRBD2. Germline V gene lookup returns CDR1 LNHNV and CDR2 YYDKDF (reference sequence). The CDR3 has 16 amino acids. V lost 2 bases to trimming and J lost 9 bases; unmatched junction nucleotides: 7. This CDR3 reads CATSRPNRLAGGEQFF. CDR3 DNA: TGTGCCACCAGCAGACCCAACCGACTAGCGGGGGGTGAGCAGTTCTTC.

The rearrangement uses TRBV7-8 and TRBJ2-1; no definite D call. The CDR3 consists of 16 residues. Germline CDR1 SGHVS, CDR2 FQNEAQ. V shed 5 bases and J shed 0 bases, with 14 bases lying between them. The CDR3 DNA follows: TGTGCCAGCAGCGCCCCCTGGGGAAGCTCCTACAATGAGCAGTTCTTC. Translated: CASSAPWGSSYNEQFF.

The V call is TRBV29-1, the J call TRBJ2-3; D might be TRBD2 (5 bases). The CDR3 totals 14 residues. V lost 5 bases and J 0 bases, leaving 12 bases between the germline ends. CDR1 SQVTM and CDR2 ANQGSEA come from the germline V gene. CDR3 residues: CSVWRPGSTDTQYF. The DNA of the CDR3 is TGCAGCGTTTGGAGGCCCGGAAGCACAGATACGCAGTATTTT.

The J gene is TRBJ2-7, the V gene TRBV4-1; possible D gene TRBD2, 5 bases. CDR3 length equals 15 residues. With 1 base removed from V and 4 bases from J, the gap between germline ends came to 14 bases. Germline CDR1 and CDR2: MGHRA and YSYEKL. The CDR3 region is CASSQGLGVLYEQYV. CDR3 sequence (DNA): TGCGCCAGCAGCCAAGGCCTCGGGGTACTATACGAGCAGTACGTC.

This clonotype has a handful of counts. The chain combines TRBV12-3 or TRBV12-4 with TRBJ2-7, with 9 bases identical to TRBD1. CDR3 length equals 15 residues. The junction had 10 bases not matched to a gene; V was cut back by 6 bases and J by 4 bases. CDR3 residues: CASRSTGGGLYEQYF. In nucleotides, the CDR3 is TGTGCCAGCAGATCGACAGGGGGTGGTCTATACGAGCAGTACTTC.

This clonotype showed up many times. This chain connects TRBV11-2 to TRBJ2-3; D is undetermined. The germline V gene encodes CDR1 SGHAT and CDR2 FQNNGV. The CDR3 totals 14 residues. Trimming stripped 6 bases from V and 3 bases from J, with 13 bases between. The DNA for the CDR3 is TGTGCCAGCAGACACTCCCGCACAACAGATACGCAGTATTTT. It encodes CASRHSRTTDTQYF.

V gene TRBV29-1 combines with J gene TRBJ2-7; 7 bases are a match to TRBD1. This CDR3 is 16 amino acids long. J gave up 1 base and V 7 bases, and 16 bases lay outside the gene matches. The germline V gene has CDR1 SQVTM and CDR2 ANQGSEA. The CDR3 region has the DNA TGCAGCGCCCTGGCCCTGACAGGGTGGGGGTCCTACGAGCAGTACTTC. It translates to CSALALTGWGSYEQYF.

This clonotype was found a few times. The chain links TRBV3-1 to TRBJ2-7, with 9 positions matching TRBD2. V was clipped by 0 bases and J by 3 bases; unmatched bases: 3. CDR1 and CDR2 from the germline V gene are LGHDT and YNNKEL (reference sequence). CDR3 length: 15 residues. For the CDR3, the DNA is TGTGCCAGCAGCCAAGATATGACTAGCGGCTACGAGCAGTACTTC. This sequence encodes CASSQDMTSGYEQYF.

The sample holds many counts of this clonotype. The chain is built from TRBV18 and TRBJ1-1, with 7 bases fitting TRBD1. CDR3 length equals 14 residues. CDR1 and CDR2 (germline): KGHSH, LQKENI. V lost 3 bases, J lost 5 bases, and 6 bases stayed unmatched. The CDR3 here is CASSPSTGSTEAFF. The CDR3 DNA follows: TGTGCCAGCTCACCGTCGACAGGGTCGACTGAAGCTTTCTTT.

V and J are TRBV25-1 and TRBJ2-5; no firm D call. The length of the CDR3 is 15 residues. CDR1 MGHDK and CDR2 SYGVNS come from the germline V gene. Trimming took 8 bases from V and 1 from J, leaving 17 bases between them. CDR3 sequence reads: CASSGPTEFQETQYF. CDR3 sequence (DNA): TGTGCCAGCTCCGGCCCTACTGAATTCCAAGAGACCCAGTACTTC.